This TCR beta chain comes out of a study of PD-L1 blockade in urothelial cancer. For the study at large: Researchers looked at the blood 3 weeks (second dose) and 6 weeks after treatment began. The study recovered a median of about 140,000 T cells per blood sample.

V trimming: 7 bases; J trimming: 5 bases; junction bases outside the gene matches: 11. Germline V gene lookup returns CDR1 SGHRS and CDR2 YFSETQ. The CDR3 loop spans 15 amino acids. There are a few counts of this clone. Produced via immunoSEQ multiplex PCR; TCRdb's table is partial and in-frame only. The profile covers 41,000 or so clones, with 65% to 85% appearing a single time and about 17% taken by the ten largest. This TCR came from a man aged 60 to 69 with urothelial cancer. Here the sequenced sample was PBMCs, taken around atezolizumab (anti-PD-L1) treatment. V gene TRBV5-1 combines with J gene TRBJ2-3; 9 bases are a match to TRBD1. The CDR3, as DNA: TGCGCCAGCGGGGGCACAGGGGGCTCGGGAGATACGCAGTATTTT. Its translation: CASGGTGGSGDTQYF.